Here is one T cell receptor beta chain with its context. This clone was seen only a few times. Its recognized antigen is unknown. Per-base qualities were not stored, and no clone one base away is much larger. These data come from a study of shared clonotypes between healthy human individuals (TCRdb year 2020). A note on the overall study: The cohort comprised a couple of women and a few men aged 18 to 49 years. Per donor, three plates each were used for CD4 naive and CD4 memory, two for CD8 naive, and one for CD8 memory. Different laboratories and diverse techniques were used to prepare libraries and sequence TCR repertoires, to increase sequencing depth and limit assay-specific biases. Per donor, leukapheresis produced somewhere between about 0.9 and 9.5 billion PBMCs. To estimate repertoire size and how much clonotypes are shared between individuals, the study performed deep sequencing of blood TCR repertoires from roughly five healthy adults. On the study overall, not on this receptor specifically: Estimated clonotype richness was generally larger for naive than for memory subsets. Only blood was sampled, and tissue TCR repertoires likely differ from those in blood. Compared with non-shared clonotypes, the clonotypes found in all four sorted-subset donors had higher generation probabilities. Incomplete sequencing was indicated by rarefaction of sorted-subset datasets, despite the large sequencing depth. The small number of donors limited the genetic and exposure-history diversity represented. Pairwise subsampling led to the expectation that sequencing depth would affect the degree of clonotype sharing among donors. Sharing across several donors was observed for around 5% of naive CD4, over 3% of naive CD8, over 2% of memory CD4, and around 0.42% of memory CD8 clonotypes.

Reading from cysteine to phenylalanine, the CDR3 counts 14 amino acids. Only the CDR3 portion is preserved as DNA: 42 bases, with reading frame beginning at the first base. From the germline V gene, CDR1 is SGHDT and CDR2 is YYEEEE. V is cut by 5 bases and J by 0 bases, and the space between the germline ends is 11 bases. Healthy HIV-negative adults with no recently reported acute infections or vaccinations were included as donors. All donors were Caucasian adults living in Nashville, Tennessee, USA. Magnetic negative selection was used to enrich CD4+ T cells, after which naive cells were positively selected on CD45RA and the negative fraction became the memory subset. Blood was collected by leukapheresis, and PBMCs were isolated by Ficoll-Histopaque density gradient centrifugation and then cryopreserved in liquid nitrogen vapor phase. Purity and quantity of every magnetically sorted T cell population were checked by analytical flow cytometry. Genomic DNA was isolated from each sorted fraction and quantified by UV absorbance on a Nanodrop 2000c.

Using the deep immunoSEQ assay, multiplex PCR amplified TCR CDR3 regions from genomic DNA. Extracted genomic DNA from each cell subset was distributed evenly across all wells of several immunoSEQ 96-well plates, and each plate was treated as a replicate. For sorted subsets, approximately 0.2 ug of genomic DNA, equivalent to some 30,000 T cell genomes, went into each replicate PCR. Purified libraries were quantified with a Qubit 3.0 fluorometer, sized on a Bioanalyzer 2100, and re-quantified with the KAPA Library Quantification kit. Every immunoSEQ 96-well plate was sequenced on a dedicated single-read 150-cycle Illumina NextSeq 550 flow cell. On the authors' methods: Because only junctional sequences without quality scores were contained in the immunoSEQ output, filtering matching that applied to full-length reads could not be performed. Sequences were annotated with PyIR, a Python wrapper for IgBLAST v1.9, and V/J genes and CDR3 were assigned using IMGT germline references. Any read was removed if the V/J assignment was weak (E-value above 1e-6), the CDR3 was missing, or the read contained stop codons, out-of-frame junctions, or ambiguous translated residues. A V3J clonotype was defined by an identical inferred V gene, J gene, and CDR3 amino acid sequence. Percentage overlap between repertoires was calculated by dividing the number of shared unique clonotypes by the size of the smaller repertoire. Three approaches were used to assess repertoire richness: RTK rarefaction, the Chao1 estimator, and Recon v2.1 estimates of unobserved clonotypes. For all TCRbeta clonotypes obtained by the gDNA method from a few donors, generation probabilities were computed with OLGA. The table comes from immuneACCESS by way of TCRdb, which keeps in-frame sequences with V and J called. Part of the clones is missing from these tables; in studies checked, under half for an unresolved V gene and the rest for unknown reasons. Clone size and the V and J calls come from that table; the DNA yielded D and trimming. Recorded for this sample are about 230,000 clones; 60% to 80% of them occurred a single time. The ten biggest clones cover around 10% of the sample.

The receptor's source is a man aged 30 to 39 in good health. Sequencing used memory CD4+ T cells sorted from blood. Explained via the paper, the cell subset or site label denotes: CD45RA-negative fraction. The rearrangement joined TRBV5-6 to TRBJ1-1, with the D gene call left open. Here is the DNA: TGTGCCAGCAGGCACTATTTCATGAACACTGAAGCTTTCTTT. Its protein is CASRHYFMNTEAFF.